This passage covers 14 T cell receptor beta chains from one sample sequenced in a study of blood T cell repertoires in COVID-19. Profiled with immunoSEQ multiplex PCR; TCRdb holds only in-frame clones, not every one. The sample has 120,000 to 150,000 clones, approximately 80% seen once. The sample comprised peripheral blood. These receptors originate from a human donor in a cohort sampled during active COVID-19.

This clone was picked up one time. This chain uses TRBV3-1 (or the pseudogene TRBV3-2) with TRBJ1-1; TRBD1 aligns across 7 bases. The V segment lost 1 base and the J segment 4 bases; nucleotides outside the gene matches: 3. The CDR3 runs to 14 residues. Germline V gene sequence: CDR1 LGHDT, CDR2 YNNKEL (reference sequence). CDR3 amino acids: CASSQGQGSTEAFF. The CDR3 DNA is TGTGCCAGCAGCCAAGGACAGGGCTCCACTGAAGCTTTCTTT.

The chain links TRBV30 to TRBJ1-5, with D possibly TRBD1 on 6 matching bases. The CDR3 extends over 13 amino acids. Trimming removed 1 base at V and 5 bases at J, with 9 bases between. CDR1 GTSNPN and CDR2 SVGIG come from the germline V gene (reference sequence). In DNA form, the CDR3 reads TGTGCCTGGAGTGGGTCAGGGGATCAGCCCCAGCATTTT. Its translation is CAWSGSGDQPQHF. The variable domain in full, with the rest retrieved from reference TRBV30 and TRBJ1-5, is SQTIHQWPATLVQPVGSPLSLECTVEGTSNPNLYWYRQAAGRGLQLLFYSVGIGQISSEVPQNLSASRPQDRQFILSSKKLLLSDSGFYLCAWSGSGDQPQHFGDGTRLSIL.

The chain combines TRBV3-1 (or the pseudogene TRBV3-2) with TRBJ2-2, with a possible D match to TRBD2 (5 bases). The germline gives CDR1 LGHDT, CDR2 YNNKEL (reference sequence). CDR3 length: 14 residues. The ends were cut back, 4 bases at V and 7 bases at J, with 13 bases in the middle. This CDR3 is CASSPIGEGGELFF. The CDR3 DNA follows: TGTGCCAGCAGCCCTATCGGGGAAGGCGGGGAGCTGTTTTTT.

The chain combines TRBV5-4 with TRBJ2-1, with TRBD1 matching over 7 bases. Per germline, CDR1 SGHNT and CDR2 YYREEE (reference sequence). V lost 0 bases, J lost 1 base, and 4 bases stayed unmatched. The length of the CDR3 is 16 residues. CDR3 DNA: TGTGCCAGCAGCTTGGAGAGGGGGCGGTCCTACAATGAGCAGTTCTTC. Its translation is CASSLERGRSYNEQFF.

J is TRBJ2-3 and V is TRBV27, with a tentative D call TRBD1 (5 bases). Trimming stripped 0 bases from V and 1 base from J, with 14 bases between. Germline V lookup: CDR1 MNHEY, CDR2 SMNVEV (reference sequence). CDR3 length: 17 amino acids. The CDR3 DNA follows: TGTGCCAGCAGTTTATCTCGACAGATGTATGGCACAGATACGCAGTATTTT. Translating it yields CASSLSRQMYGTDTQYF.

The chain carries TRBV27 and TRBJ2-2; 8 bases map to TRBD2. This CDR3 has 15 residues. Per germline, CDR1 MNHEY and CDR2 SMNVEV (reference sequence). Trimming removed 6 bases from V and 0 bases from J; junction bases left unmatched: 3. CDR3 in DNA: TGTGCCAGCAGCCCCGGGGGGGCGAACACCGGGGAGCTGTTTTTT. This gives the protein CASSPGGANTGELFF.

This chain connects TRBV3-1 (or the pseudogene TRBV3-2) to TRBJ1-2; no firm D call. CDR3 length: 13 residues. The germline gives CDR1 LGHDT, CDR2 YNNKEL (reference sequence). The V end was cut by 4 bases, the J end by 2 bases, with 8 bases between. In DNA, the CDR3 is TGTGCCAGCAGCCTATCGGAGAACTATGGCTACACCTTC. Encoded protein: CASSLSENYGYTF.

This clone was seen a handful of times. Other DNA sequences in the sample encode the same CDR3. V and J are TRBV7-2 and TRBJ1-3, with D maybe TRBD1 (6 bases). Trimming stripped 2 bases from V and 0 bases from J, with 8 bases between. The CDR3 runs to 15 residues. CDR1 and CDR2 (germline): SGHTA, FQGNSA. This chain's CDR3 is CASSLLGGSGNTIYF. In DNA, the CDR3 is TGTGCCAGCAGCTTACTAGGGGGCTCTGGAAACACCATATATTTT.

Of note for this clone: Different DNA sequences within this sample yield the same CDR3. The chain links TRBV5-1 to TRBJ1-3; possible D gene TRBD1, 5 bases. V dropped 0 bases and J dropped 1 base, with 8 bases sitting between them. The germline CDR1 and CDR2 sequences are SGHRS and YFSETQ. CDR3 length: 15 residues. The CDR3 loop is CASSLVAGSGNTIYF. The CDR3 nucleotides read TGCGCCAGCAGCTTGGTGGCAGGGTCTGGAAACACCATATATTTT. Looking up the rest from reference TRBV5-1 and TRBJ1-3 gives the full variable domain: KAGVTQTPRYLIKTRGQQVTLSCSPISGHRSVSWYQQTPGQGLQFLFEYFSETQRNKGNFPGRFSGRQFSNSRSEMNVSTLELGDSALYLCASSLVAGSGNTIYFGEGSWLTVV.

The chain couples TRBV10-3 to TRBJ1-2; 9 nucleotides line up with TRBD1. Germline assignment: CDR1 ENHRY and CDR2 SYGVKD. The V gene end was trimmed by 10 bases and the J gene end by 2 bases; junction bases not matched to a gene: 8. The CDR3 has 14 amino acids. The CDR3 region is CATRTGDGNYGYTF. The CDR3 DNA follows: TGTGCCACCCGGACAGGGGATGGGAACTATGGCTACACCTTC.

This clone has a handful of counts. The rearrangement joins TRBV15 to TRBJ1-2; the D gene is possibly TRBD1 (5 bases). The germline V and J ends were trimmed by 3 bases and 8 bases, with 10 bases remaining between them. The germline V gene encodes CDR1 LNHNV and CDR2 YYDKDF (reference sequence). The CDR3 contains 12 residues. The CDR3 sequence: CATSRQGGGYTF. The CDR3 DNA follows: TGTGCCACCAGCAGGCAGGGTGGGGGCTACACCTTC.

The chain employs TRBV5-4 and TRBJ2-1; TRBD1 is a possible D gene (7 bases). This CDR3 region has 16 residues. Trimming removed 2 bases at V and 8 bases at J, with 20 bases between. CDR1 is SGHNT and CDR2 is YYREEE in the germline V gene (reference sequence). The CDR3 DNA reads TGTGCCAGCAGCTTTGTACGGGTAGGAGGGGGCGATGAGCAGTTCTTC. Its translation is CASSFVRVGGGDEQFF.

This chain links TRBV4-3 with TRBJ1-2, with D hard to call. Trimming left V 0 bases short and J 8 bases short, with 16 bases between. The germline V gene has CDR1 LGHNA and CDR2 YSLEER. The CDR3 sequence is 15 residues long. The CDR3 bases are TGCGCCAGCAGCCAAGAAAGAGAGGTGTCTTCGGGCTACACCTTC. Translated, it gives CASSQEREVSSGYTF.

The chain links TRBV7-9 to TRBJ1-6; possibly TRBD1 for D (6 bases). CDR3 size: 13 residues. From germline, CDR1 is SEHNR and CDR2 FQNEAQ (reference sequence). The V end lost 10 bases, the J end lost 10 bases, and 17 bases lay between the germline ends. The CDR3 loop reads CATGSGVRSPLHF. CDR3 DNA: TGTGCCACCGGATCAGGGGTACGGTCACCCCTCCACTTT.